The text below deals with one TCR beta chain. Trimming at V came to 4 bases and at J to 4 bases, leaving 5 bases not matched to a gene. This CDR3 comprises 14 residues. The germline V gene has CDR1 SGHNT and CDR2 YYREEE (reference sequence). The source of the sample is a study of blood T cell repertoires in COVID-19. Study context: Sources were T cells, B-cell-depleted T cells, or PBMCs; the material itself was cDNA or gDNA.

The data were produced by immunoSEQ multiplex PCR, yet TCRdb's version contains in-frame clones alone and is incomplete. The sample holds 250,000 to 350,000 clones, roughly 89% seen once. Material for sequencing was PBMCs or T cells enriched from blood (not recorded which). This sequence was found in a young woman who had recovered from COVID-19. The gene calls are TRBV5-4 and TRBJ2-5; TRBD1 matches at 9 bases. CDR3 in DNA: TGTGCCAGCAGCCGGACAGGGGCTGGAGAGACCCAGTACTTC. Protein sequence: CASSRTGAGETQYF.